This T cell receptor (beta chain) emerged from a study of CD8 T cells in ankylosing spondylitis. Findings and limits, study-wide: A subset of motif variants has previously been described in the synovial fluid and blood of reactive arthritis. In peripheral blood, disease-linked CD8+ clones occurred at relatively low frequencies. Characteristic of ankylosing spondylitis blood, it appeared, was a TCR beta motif comprising about eight highly homologous variants. From matched ankylosing spondylitis synovial fluid, disease-linked clones were reportedly recovered at significantly enriched levels.

A quantitative 5'-RACE method, one with molecular barcodes, was used to make TCR beta libraries. Via MiXCR, TCRdb re-called the 5' RACE reads, giving one row per CDR3 protein. The sample carries some 450,000 distinct CDR3 sequences, about 15% recorded once. This clonotype was counted a few times. No antigen is known for it. This CDR3 is 15 amino acids long. Per germline, CDR1 SGHTA and CDR2 FQGNSA. V lost 4 bases to trimming and J lost 4 bases; unmatched junction nucleotides: 6. The sequence came from a male donor with ankylosing spondylitis. This chain uses TRBV7-2 with TRBJ2-3, with TRBD2 matching 9 bases. Sequencing was carried out using blood, either unsorted or a sorted T cell fraction (not recorded which). In nucleotides, the CDR3 is TGTGCCAGCAGCTATCCTAGCGGGAACTCAGATACGCAGTATTTT. Amino acid sequence: CASSYPSGNSDTQYF. The whole variable domain, filled in from reference TRBV7-2 and TRBJ2-3, reads GAGVSQSPSNKVTEKGKDVELRCDPISGHTALYWYRQSLGQGLEFLIYFQGNSAPDKSGLPSDRFSAERTGGSVSTLTIQRTQQEDSAVYLCASSYPSGNSDTQYFGPGTRLTVL.